The clone carrying this T cell receptor beta chain was recorded at least ten times. The CDR3 covers 14 residues. With 3 bases removed from V and 0 bases from J, the gap between germline ends came to 9 bases. The V gene's germline CDR1 is MDHEN and CDR2 SYDVKM. The sample belongs to a study of T cells after posttransplantation cyclophosphamide. Using immunoSEQ multiplex PCR, the repertoire was profiled, and TCRdb retains in-frame clones only, with some absent. The sample is made up of fewer than 35,000 clones, none counted only once. The V gene is TRBV28, the J gene TRBJ2-7; D is possibly TRBD2 (5 bases). The TCR originated in a woman in her 30s in good health and a related stem cell transplant donor. Input material: PBMCs. For the CDR3, the DNA is TGTGCCAGCAGTTTTCCGGGGAACTCCTACGAGCAGTACTTC. It yields the protein CASSFPGNSYEQYF.